The next 18 T cell receptor beta chains were all read from a single sample in a study of T cells in Graves' hyperthyroidism and ophthalmopathy. What was amplified from RNA transcripts were TCR beta CDR3 regions. During a first-round RT-PCR of the TCR CDR3, the HTBI primer set was used. TCRdb called the multiplex PCR reads again in MiXCR, with one record for every CDR3 protein. Here the sample spans around 540,000 distinct CDR3 sequences, about 16% being singletons. The sample consisted of blood. These receptors all stem from a young woman with Graves' ophthalmopathy.

This clonotype was found many times. The chain recombines TRBV20-1 with TRBJ2-1; no definite D call. Trimming left V 4 bases short and J 5 bases short, with 15 bases between. This CDR3 has 14 residues. CDR1 DFQATT and CDR2 SNEGSKA come from the germline V gene (reference sequence). CDR3 sequence reads: CSAIGQRLNNEQFF. CDR3 bases: TGCAGTGCTATCGGGCAGAGACTCAACAATGAGCAGTTCTTC.

This chain connects TRBV18 to TRBJ1-5; D gene ambiguous. Trimming stripped 3 bases from V and 4 bases from J, with 16 bases between. The length of the CDR3 is 16 residues. In germline, CDR1 is KGHSH, CDR2 LQKENI. The CDR3 protein is CASSPGDWSPNQPQHF. Written as DNA, the CDR3 is TGTGCCAGCTCACCGGGCGACTGGAGTCCTAATCAGCCCCAGCATTTT.

The table lists this clonotype with many counts. DNA for the CDR3: TGTGCCAGCAGTTACGCGCAGGGGCTCACCGGGGAGCTGTTTTTT. It codes for CASSYAQGLTGELFF. The genes are TRBV6-1 and TRBJ2-2; TRBD1 might be the D (6 bases). The CDR3 has 15 residues. V lost 5 bases and J lost 4, with 14 bases in between. Germline values: CDR1 MNHNS, CDR2 SASEGT.

Many counts were recorded for this clonotype. This chain uses TRBV2 with TRBJ1-4; no definite D call. This CDR3 comprises 19 residues. Per germline, CDR1 SNHLY and CDR2 FYNNEI. The ends were cut back, 6 bases at V and 0 bases at J, with 23 bases in the middle. The CDR3 loop is CASSGGEAFGFATNEKLFF. The DNA of the CDR3 is TGTGCCAGCAGCGGCGGTGAAGCTTTCGGATTTGCAACTAATGAAAAACTGTTTTTT.

This clonotype was recorded at least ten times. The V gene is TRBV12-3 or TRBV12-4, the J gene TRBJ2-7, with 11 bases aligning to TRBD2. The CDR3 loop spans 17 amino acids. V lost 5 bases and J lost 2; bases outside the gene matches: 11. CDR3 loop: CASSRWKLAGGPYEQYF. The CDR3 DNA sequence: TGTGCCAGCAGTCGATGGAAGCTAGCGGGGGGACCCTACGAGCAGTACTTC.

The chain has TRBV6-6 and TRBJ2-1, with 11 bases that match TRBD2. Trimming removed 0 bases from V and 8 bases from J; junction bases left unmatched: 9. The length of the CDR3 is 17 residues. The germline V gene encodes CDR1 MNHNY and CDR2 SVGAGI (reference sequence). The DNA of the CDR3 is TGTGCCAGCAGTTACTCCGTCCCGGGACTAGCGGTGGATGAGCAGTTCTTC. As protein: CASSYSVPGLAVDEQFF.

This clonotype occurred many times. V is TRBV2 and J is TRBJ2-1, with TRBD2 identical over 11 bases. Germline V CDR1 and CDR2: SNHLY, FYNNEI. This CDR3 has 14 residues. V dropped 7 bases and J dropped 5; count of bases not matched to a gene: 4. CDR3 coding DNA: TGTGCCAGCAAGTTAGCGGGAGGGGACAATGAGCAGTTCTTC. Its protein is CASKLAGGDNEQFF.

This clonotype was picked up many times. The V and J genes are TRBV18 and TRBJ2-5; weak D call: TRBD1 (5 bases). V shed 2 bases and J shed 6 bases, with 10 bases lying between them. This CDR3 region has 13 residues. Looked up from germline, CDR1 is KGHSH and CDR2 is LQKENI. CDR3 loop: CASSPNQGKTQYF. The CDR3 coding sequence is TGTGCCAGCTCACCAAATCAGGGAAAGACCCAGTACTTC.

On this clonotype: This may be a read error: a much more frequent sequence differs by one nucleotide. The chain recombines TRBV2 with TRBJ1-5; no definite D call. This CDR3 comprises 14 residues. Germline CDR1 is SNHLY and CDR2 is FYNNEI. In DNA, the CDR3 is TGTGCCAGCAAGCCAGGATATAGCAATCGGCCCCAGCATTTT. It codes for CASKPGYSNRPQHF.

The rearrangement uses TRBV4-1 and TRBJ2-5, with D possibly matching TRBD1 (6 bases). Trimming left V 3 bases short and J 4 bases short, with 15 bases between. The CDR3 contains 15 residues. CDR1 is MGHRA and CDR2 is YSYEKL in the germline V gene. The CDR3 spells CASSQAQGGLETQYF. Here the CDR3 DNA reads TGCGCCAGCAGCCAGGCACAGGGTGGGTTAGAGACCCAGTACTTC.

A few counts support this clonotype. V is TRBV7-9 and J is TRBJ2-4; 8 bases map to TRBD1. Unmatched junction bases numbered 7, after V lost 5 bases and J lost 7 bases. The CDR3 runs to 14 residues. In germline, CDR1 is SEHNR, CDR2 FQNEAQ (reference sequence). The DNA for the CDR3 is TGTGCCAGCAGCAAGACAGGGGCCACTAACATTCAGTACTTC. This sequence encodes CASSKTGATNIQYF.

This clonotype has just a few counts. The chain uses TRBV28 and TRBJ1-5, with D perhaps matching TRBD1 (6 bases). Germline V CDR1 and CDR2: MDHEN, SYDVKM. V shed 6 bases and J shed 0 bases, with 9 bases lying between them. The length of the CDR3 is 14 residues. The CDR3 protein is CASSGQNSNQPQHF. DNA of the CDR3: TGTGCCAGCAGCGGACAGAATAGCAATCAGCCCCAGCATTTT.

With regard to this clonotype: A much larger clone is a single base away; this may be a read error. This sequence joins TRBV27 and TRBJ2-7; no definite D call. This CDR3 contains 16 residues. Germline values: CDR1 MNHEY, CDR2 SMNVEV (reference sequence). Trimming stripped 4 bases from V and 2 bases from J, with 18 bases between. The chain's CDR3 is CASSSSPSAVPYEQYF. CDR3 DNA sequence: TGTGCCAGCAGTTCATCCCCTTCTGCGGTCCCCTACGAGCAGTACTTC.

This clonotype was counted many times. This chain connects TRBV20-1 to TRBJ1-2, with D hard to call. Germline V gene data show CDR1 as DFQATT and CDR2 as SNEGSKA (reference sequence). The CDR3 totals 9 residues. With 7 bases removed from V and 4 bases from J, the gap between germline ends came to 4 bases. The CDR3 region has the DNA TGCAGTGGGGGCTATGGCTACACCTTC. It yields the protein CSGGYGYTF.

This clonotype was detected many times. The chain is built from TRBV5-1 and TRBJ1-5; D ambiguous. This CDR3 is built from 14 residues. V lost 2 bases, J lost 5 bases, and 11 bases lay in between. Germline CDR1 is SGHRS and CDR2 is YFSETQ. DNA of the CDR3: TGCGCCAGCAGCTTTGGCCCCGCAGATCAGCCCCAGCATTTT. Its translation: CASSFGPADQPQHF.

Remarks on this clonotype: A single base separates this from a much larger clone, so it may be a read error. V and J are TRBV6-5 and TRBJ2-1, with D unclear. Germline CDR1 MNHEY, CDR2 SVGAGI. The CDR3 contains 16 residues. Here the CDR3 reads CASSYSQTHAADEQLF. The DNA for the CDR3 is TGTGCCAGCAGTTACTCGCAGACCCACGCCGCCGATGAGCAGCTCTTC.

With regard to this clonotype: Relative to the germline gene, one junction end is altered; a read error may explain this. This chain links TRBV11-3 with TRBJ2-2, with D possibly matching TRBD2 (5 bases). Germline CDR1 is SGHNT and CDR2 is YENEEA. The CDR3 spans 16 residues. The CDR3 reads CASSPAQRSGNGELSF. For the CDR3, the DNA is TGTGCCAGCAGCCCAGCCCAAAGATCGGGGAACGGGGAGCTGTCTTTT.

This clonotype was detected many times. The V call is TRBV27, the J call TRBJ2-7; D gene ambiguous. The germline gives CDR1 MNHEY, CDR2 SMNVEV (reference sequence). This CDR3 region has 13 residues. V was clipped by 4 bases and J by 5 bases, with 12 bases between them. CDR3 protein: CASSYAGWDEQYF. CDR3 nucleotides: TGTGCCAGCAGTTATGCCGGCTGGGACGAGCAGTACTTC.